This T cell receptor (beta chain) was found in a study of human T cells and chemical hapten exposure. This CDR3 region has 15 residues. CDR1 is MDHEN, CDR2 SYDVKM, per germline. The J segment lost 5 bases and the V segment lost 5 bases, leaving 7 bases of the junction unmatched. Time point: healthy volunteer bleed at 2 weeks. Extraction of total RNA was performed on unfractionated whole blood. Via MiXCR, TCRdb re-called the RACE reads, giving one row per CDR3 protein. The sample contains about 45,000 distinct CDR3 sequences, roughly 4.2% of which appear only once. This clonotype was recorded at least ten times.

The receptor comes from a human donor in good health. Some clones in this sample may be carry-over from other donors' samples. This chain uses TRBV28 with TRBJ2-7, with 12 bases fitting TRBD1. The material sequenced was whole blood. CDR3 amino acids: CASSLAGTGGDEQYF. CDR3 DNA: TGTGCCAGCAGTCTTGCCGGGACAGGGGGCGACGAGCAGTACTTC.